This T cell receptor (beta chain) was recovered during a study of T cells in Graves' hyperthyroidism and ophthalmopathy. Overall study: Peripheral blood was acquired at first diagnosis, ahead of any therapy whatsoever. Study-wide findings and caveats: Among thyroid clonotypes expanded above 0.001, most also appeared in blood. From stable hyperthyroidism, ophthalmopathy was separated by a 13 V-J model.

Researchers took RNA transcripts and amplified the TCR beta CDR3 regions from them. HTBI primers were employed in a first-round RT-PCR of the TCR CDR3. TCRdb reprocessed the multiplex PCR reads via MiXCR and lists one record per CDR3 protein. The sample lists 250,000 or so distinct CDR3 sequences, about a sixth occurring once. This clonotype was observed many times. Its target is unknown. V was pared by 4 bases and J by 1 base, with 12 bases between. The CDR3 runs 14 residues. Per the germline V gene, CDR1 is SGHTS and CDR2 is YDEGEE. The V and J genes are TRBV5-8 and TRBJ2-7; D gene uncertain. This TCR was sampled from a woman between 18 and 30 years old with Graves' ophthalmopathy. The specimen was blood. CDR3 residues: CASSPERMSYEQYF. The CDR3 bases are TGTGCCAGCAGCCCGGAAAGGATGTCCTACGAGCAGTACTTC.